This record concerns one TCR beta chain sequence. Its antigen is currently not known. The CDR3, cysteine through phenylalanine, is 14 amino acids long. No DNA is given. From a lookup of the germline V gene, CDR1 and CDR2 are SQVTM and ANQGSEA. This entry comes from a study of CXCR3-negative and CXCR3-positive naive CD8 T cells (dated by TCRdb to about 2019). For the wider study: In total, 130 million to 150 million TRB reads were obtained, which works out to roughly 1.5 +/- 0.3 million reads per library. The diversity and physicochemical repertoire analyses included 11 donors pooled from two independent experiments. The TRBV-TRBJ cluster analysis covered naive subsets from roughly 5 donors and memory cells from 3 donors. Overall study results and their limits: Because surface CD5, which has been linked to self-reactivity in mice, was comparable between naive subsets, TCR interaction strength was also inferred from TRB CDR3 physicochemical properties. Compared with CXCR3-negative naive cells, CXCR3-positive naive cells had TRB CDR3s with higher hydrophobicity (lower Kidera factor 4), lower energy, and higher strength and volume indices. Naive CXCR3-negative and CXCR3-positive cells from the same donor showed similar TRBV-TRBJ usage, whereas memory cells showed distinct patterns. Freshly isolated PBMCs were used for most assays because CXCR3 expression went down partially after cryopreservation. Comparably high repertoire diversity was found in both naive subsets, whereas much lower repertoire diversity was found in memory CD8+ T cells.

Each CD8+ T cell subset was flow-sorted in triplicate, and around 300,000 cells per subset were placed directly into RLT lysis buffer. Naive CD8+ T cells were defined stringently as CD45RO-CCR7+CD27+CD95- to exclude memory contaminants. Peripheral blood mononuclear cells were isolated from buffy coats using standard density gradient centrifugation. A FACSAria III was used to flow-sort naive CD8+ T cells into CXCR3-negative and CXCR3-positive populations. Total RNA was extracted from sorted cells using an RNeasy Mini Kit. Sequencing was performed on a NextSeq 550. The Human TCR Profiling Kit (MiLaboratory) was used to make UMI-labeled 5' RACE TRB cDNA libraries. The full amount of extracted RNA was used for cDNA synthesis, and the full amount of resulting cDNA was used for PCR amplification. The libraries were made side by side, with each library going through the same number of PCR cycles. Under the source paper's analysis protocol: With a requirement of at least two reads per UMI, MIGEC and MiXCR extracted about 50,000 +/- 10,000 unique UMI-labeled TRB cDNA molecules per library. An average of about 40,000 +/- 10,000 functional in-frame TRB CDR3 nucleotide clonotypes without stop codons was found per library. After each sample was downsampled to 5000 UMI-labeled TRB molecules, VDJtools was used to calculate diversity metrics such as normalized Shannon-Wiener and Chao1. VDJtools computed clonotype-size-weighted physicochemical properties of the central five CDR3 residues: interaction energy, strength, volume and Kidera factor 4. Reads reprocessed by TCRdb are summarized as one entry per CDR3 protein sequence, and DNA is absent. What appears here as the V and J calls and clone size reflects TCRdb's work, not the paper's. The table for this sample lists 140,000 to 150,000 distinct CDR3 sequences. The top ten constitute about 0.28% of the sample.

Here the chain combines TRBV29-1 and TRBJ2-7; lacking DNA, the TRBD1 call made by TCRdb goes unchecked. Sequences were obtained from naive CXCR3+ CD8+ T cells from blood. The sample's cell subset or site label, decoded: CD45RO-CCR7+CD27+CD95- naive CD8+ T cells expressing CXCR3 (TNR3+). This clonotype was obtained from a human donor in good health. Some clones in this sample may be carry-over from other donors' samples. For the CDR3, the sequence is CSVVSGLKSYEQYF.